This T cell receptor beta chain was found in a study of shared clonotypes between healthy human individuals. The repertoire was sequenced with immunoSEQ multiplex PCR; TCRdb's copy has only in-frame clones and lacks some. The data contain more than 80,000 clones, roughly 69% of them singletons. This clonotype was sampled from a man in his thirties or forties in good health. Sequencing used memory CD8+ T cells sorted from blood. The subset is: CD45RO+ cells pooled with CCR7-negative TemRA cells.

The CDR3 region is CASAGEVAGGPDTQYF. CDR3 DNA sequence: TGTGCCAGCGCCGGGGAGGTAGCGGGAGGGCCAGATACGCAGTATTTT. This rearrangement joins TRBV28 to TRBJ2-3; 11 bases are a match to TRBD2. The ends lost 8 bases at V and 4 bases at J; junction bases unmatched: 11. The CDR3 is made up of 16 amino acids. CDR1 and CDR2 from the germline V gene are MDHEN and SYDVKM.